This T cell receptor (beta chain) was profiled in a study of T cell responses to AZD1222 COVID-19 vaccine. Overall study: Pooled together were second doses at about 4 or about 12 weeks. General study results and limits: Spike-specific TCR breadth and depth both grew after two AZD1222 doses.

J was trimmed by 5 bases and V by 3 bases; bases with no gene match: 9. The CDR3 is made up of 17 amino acids. Germline V gene data show CDR1 as SGHNT and CDR2 as YYREEE (reference sequence). Clones were read by immunoSEQ multiplex PCR, and TCRdb kept only the in-frame ones, dropping some. The sample has some 90,000 clones, about 89% seen once; the top ten hold under 2.5%. About this clone: Its antigen is not identified.

The source was peripheral blood, collected on day 0 of AZD1222 vaccination. The V call is TRBV5-4, the J call TRBJ2-1; 12 positions agree with TRBD2. The sequence was obtained from an adult in good health. The CDR3 region is CASSYTSGLAGNNEQFF. CDR3 coding DNA: TGTGCCAGCAGCTATACCTCGGGACTAGCGGGTAACAATGAGCAGTTCTTC. The entire variable domain, with the rest obtained from reference TRBV5-4 and TRBJ2-1, is as follows: ETGVTQSPTHLIKTRGQQVTLRCSSQSGHNTVSWYQQALGQGPQFIFQYYREEENGRGNFPPRFSGLQFPNYSSELNVNALELDDSALYLCASSYTSGLAGNNEQFFGPGTRLTVL.